This TCR beta chain was profiled in a study of shared clonotypes between healthy human individuals. Points from the study as a whole: A generally larger estimated richness was seen in naive subsets than in memory subsets.

Several immunoSEQ 96-well plates shared each subset's DNA, each plate a replicate. TCRdb's copy holds only in-frame clones and misses some; the assay was immunoSEQ multiplex PCR. The top ten hold 0.095% to 0.13% of the sample, which has around 640,000 clones, 95% to 96% seen once. For this clone: Its antigen is not known.

CD8 cells regarded as naive lacked CD45RO, were positively chosen for CCR7, and omitted terminally differentiated effector memory CD45RA+ cells. The source is a woman in her twenties or thirties in good health. Sequencing was performed on naive CD8+ T cells sorted from blood.

CDR3 nucleotides: TGTGCCAGCAGGCACGGACCGAATGAAAAACTGTTTTTT. Translation: CASRHGPNEKLFF. The genes are TRBV28 and TRBJ1-4, with D unclear. CDR3 length: 13 amino acids. Germline-derived CDR1 and CDR2 are MDHEN and SYDVKM. V lost 6 bases to trimming and J lost 5 bases, with 10 bases between them.